The 5 T cell receptor beta chains below all came from one sample that was sequenced in a study of blood T cell repertoires in COVID-19. Assay used: immunoSEQ multiplex PCR; TCRdb lists only in-frame clones, some missing. The data show about 58,000 clones, with about 88% seen just once and about 13% held by the top ten. Input material: peripheral blood. Source of these receptors: a woman aged 55 to 70 with active COVID-19.

Only one count was recorded for this clone. The chain recombines TRBV28 with TRBJ1-1; the D gene is possibly TRBD1 (6 bases). Trimming left V 8 bases short and J 4 bases short, with 14 bases between. The CDR3 length is 13 residues. Germline CDR1 and CDR2: MDHEN and SYDVKM. Here the CDR3 reads CASSGQPSTEAFF. Written as DNA, the CDR3 is TGTGCCAGCTCCGGACAGCCGAGCACTGAAGCTTTCTTT.

The genes are TRBV5-4 and TRBJ1-2; 9 nucleotides agree with TRBD1. Germline CDR1 and CDR2: SGHNT and YYREEE (reference sequence). The CDR3 runs 14 residues. The V gene end was trimmed by 5 bases and the J gene end by 4 bases; junction bases not matched to a gene: 6. Here the CDR3 reads CASSPDRGSYGYTF. CDR3 coding DNA: TGTGCCAGCAGTCCGGACAGGGGAAGCTATGGCTACACCTTC.

The chain employs TRBV7-9 and TRBJ1-4; no clear D. The germline V gene encodes CDR1 SEHNR and CDR2 FQNEAQ (reference sequence). V was trimmed by 3 bases and J by 5 bases, leaving 16 bases between them. This CDR3 is 16 amino acids long. The CDR3 sequence: CASSFFALGANEKLFF. CDR3 sequence (DNA): TGTGCCAGCAGCTTTTTTGCCCTAGGTGCGAATGAAAAACTGTTTTTT.

The chain links TRBV3-1 (or the pseudogene TRBV3-2) to TRBJ1-1; no clear D. The CDR3 contains 15 residues. Germline loops: CDR1 LGHDT, CDR2 YNNKEL (reference sequence). Trimming cost V 1 base and J 6 bases, with 15 bases left between them. CDR3 sequence: CASSQGGGKKAEAFF. The CDR3 bases are TGTGCCAGCAGCCAAGGGGGAGGGAAAAAGGCTGAAGCTTTCTTT.

The V gene is TRBV18, the J gene TRBJ1-5; 7 bases are a match to TRBD1. CDR1 KGHSH and CDR2 LQKENI come from the germline V gene. J gave up 0 bases and V 5 bases, and 7 bases lay outside the gene matches. The CDR3 sequence is 16 residues long. The CDR3 region is CASSDRVGGSNQPQHF. As DNA, the CDR3 is TGTGCCAGCTCAGACAGGGTCGGGGGTAGCAATCAGCCCCAGCATTTT.